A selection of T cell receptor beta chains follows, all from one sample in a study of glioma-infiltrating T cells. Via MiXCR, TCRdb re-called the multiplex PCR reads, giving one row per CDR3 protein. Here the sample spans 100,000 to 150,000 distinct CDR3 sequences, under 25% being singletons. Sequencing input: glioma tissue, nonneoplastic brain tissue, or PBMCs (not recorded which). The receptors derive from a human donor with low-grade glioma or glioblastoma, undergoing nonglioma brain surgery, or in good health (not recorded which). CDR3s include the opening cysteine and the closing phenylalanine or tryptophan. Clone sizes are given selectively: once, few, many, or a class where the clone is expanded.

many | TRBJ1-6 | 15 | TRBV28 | CASLLGSSYNSPLHF
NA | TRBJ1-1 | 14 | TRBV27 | CASSHETMNTEAFF
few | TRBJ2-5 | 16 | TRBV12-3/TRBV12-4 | CASSLASGDLQETQYF
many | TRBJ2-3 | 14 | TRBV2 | CASSEVVYTDTQYF
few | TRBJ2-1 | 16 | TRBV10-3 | CAISETFSPSYNEQFF
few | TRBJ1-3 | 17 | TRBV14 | CASSQDWGQLSGNTIYF
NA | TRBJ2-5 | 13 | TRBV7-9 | CASSTGFGETQYF
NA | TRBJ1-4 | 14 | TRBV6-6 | CASSYGRSNEKLFF
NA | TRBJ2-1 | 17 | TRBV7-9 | CASSHRLSGGTNNEQFF
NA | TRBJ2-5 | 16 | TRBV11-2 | CASSLFGPVSTETQYF
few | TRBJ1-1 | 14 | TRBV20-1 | CSARMGHQNTEAFF
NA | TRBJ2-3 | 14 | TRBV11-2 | CASSLDSGIDTQYF
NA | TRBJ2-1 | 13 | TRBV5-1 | CASGETGNNEQFF
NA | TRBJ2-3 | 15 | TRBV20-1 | CSARESSGGADTQYF
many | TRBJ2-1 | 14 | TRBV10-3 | CATGDEGRYNEQFF
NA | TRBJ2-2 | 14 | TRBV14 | CASSQGQGTGELFF
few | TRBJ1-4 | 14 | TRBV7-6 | CASRSANANEKLFF
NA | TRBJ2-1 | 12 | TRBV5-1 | CASSFTGNEQFF
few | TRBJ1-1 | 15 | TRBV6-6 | CASSYSSRLNTEAFF
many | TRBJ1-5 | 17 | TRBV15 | CATSRDRRGELSQPQHF
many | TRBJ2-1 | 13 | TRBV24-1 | CATSDPGSDEQFF
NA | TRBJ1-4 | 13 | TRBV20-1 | CSASVRLNERLFF
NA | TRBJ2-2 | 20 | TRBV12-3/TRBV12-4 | CASSEGTSGSSLPNTGELFF
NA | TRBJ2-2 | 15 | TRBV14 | CASSPLGTFTGELFF
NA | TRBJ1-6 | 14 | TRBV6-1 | CASSPDRAKWPLHF
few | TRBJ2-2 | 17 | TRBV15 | CATSREIGQADTGELFF
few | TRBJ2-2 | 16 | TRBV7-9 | CASYKVAGISTGELFF
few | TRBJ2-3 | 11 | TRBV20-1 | CSASSTVGDYF
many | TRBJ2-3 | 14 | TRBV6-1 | CASSSTRLPDTQYF
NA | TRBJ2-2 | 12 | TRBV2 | CANRRHTGELFF
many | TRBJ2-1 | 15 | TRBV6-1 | CASSPLRGANNEQFF
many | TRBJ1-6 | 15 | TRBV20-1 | CSARDLQGANSPLHF
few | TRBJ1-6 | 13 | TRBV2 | CASSGQWGSPLHF
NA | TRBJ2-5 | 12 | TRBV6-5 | CASSYSGEAQNF
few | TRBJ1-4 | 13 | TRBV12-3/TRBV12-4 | CATCSRPNEKLFF
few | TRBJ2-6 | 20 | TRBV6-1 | CASSYSRDVWRTSGANVLTF
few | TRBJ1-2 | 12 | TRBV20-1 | CSALPAGYGYTF
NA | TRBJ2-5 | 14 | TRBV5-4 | CASSSGGTQETQYF
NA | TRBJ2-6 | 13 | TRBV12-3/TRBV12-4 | CASSLDTIDVLTF
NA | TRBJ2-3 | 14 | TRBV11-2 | CASSLVGFTDTRYF
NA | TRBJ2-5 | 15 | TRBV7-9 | CASRAEQTYQETQYF
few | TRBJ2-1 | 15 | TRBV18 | CASSPSTQSYNEQFF
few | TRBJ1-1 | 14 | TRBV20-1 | CSANRGTLNTEAFF
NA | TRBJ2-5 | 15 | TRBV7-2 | CASSLAGGLRETQYF
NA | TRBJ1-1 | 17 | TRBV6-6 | CASSYGGGGPVNTEAFF
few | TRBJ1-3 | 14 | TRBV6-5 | CASQRSLSGNTIYF
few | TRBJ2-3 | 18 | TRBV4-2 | CASSQDKGGARNTDTQYF
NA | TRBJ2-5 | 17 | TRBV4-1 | CASSPSGGARFQETQYF
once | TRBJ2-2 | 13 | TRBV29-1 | CRAGTGGSGELFF
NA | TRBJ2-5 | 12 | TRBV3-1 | CASSQGGTTQYF
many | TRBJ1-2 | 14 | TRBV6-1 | CASSGGRGDYGYTF
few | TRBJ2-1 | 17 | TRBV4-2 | CASSQTQSGGAFNEQFF
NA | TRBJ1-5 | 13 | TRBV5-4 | CASSSEVLGPQHF
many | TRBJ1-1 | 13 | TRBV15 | CATSREGPAEAFF
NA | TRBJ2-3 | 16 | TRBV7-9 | CASIHSPGQGADTQYF
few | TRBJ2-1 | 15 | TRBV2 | CASREYPSRHNEQFF